Listed below are T cell receptor beta chains from one sample, sequenced in a study of Graves' ophthalmopathy and Graves' hyperthyroidism. TCRdb processed the multiplex PCR reads anew with MiXCR; each CDR3 protein has one entry. Found here are around 400,000 distinct CDR3 sequences, about 17% of them singletons; the top ten hold 1.6%. Sequenced sample: peripheral blood. Every receptor here comes from a woman aged 18-29 years with Graves' ophthalmopathy. CDR3s include the opening cysteine and the closing phenylalanine or tryptophan. D genes are given only for firm matches. Not every row has a clone size; where given, it reads once, few, many or a size class.

V gene	clone size	J gene	D gene	CDR3 protein	CDR3 DNA
TRBV20-1	many	TRBJ2-2	.	CSARTGILVNTGELFF	TGCAGTGCTAGAACGGGGATCCTTGTGAACACCGGGGAGCTGTTTTTT
TRBV2	.	TRBJ1-5	.	CASSESRVSNQPQHF	TGTGCCAGCAGTGAAAGCAGGGTTAGCAATCAGCCCCAGCATTTT
TRBV12-3/TRBV12-4	many	TRBJ2-3	.	CASTFLTGTNTDTQYF	TGTGCCAGCACTTTCTTGACTGGGACCAACACAGATACGCAGTATTTT
TRBV14	many	TRBJ1-1	.	CASSQVAGRTEAFF	TGTGCCAGCAGCCAAGTCGCAGGGCGTACTGAAGCTTTCTTT
TRBV28	many	TRBJ2-5	.	CASSQGSLGEETQYF	TGTGCCAGCAGTCAGGGGAGTTTGGGTGAAGAGACCCAGTACTTC
TRBV30	.	TRBJ2-7	.	CAWSVRRSSYEQYF	TGTGCCTGGAGTGTACGAAGGAGCTCCTACGAGCAGTACTTC
TRBV4-1	few	TRBJ2-7	.	CASSQERSFTHEQYF	TGCGCCAGCAGCCAAGAGCGCTCATTCACCCACGAGCAGTACTTC
TRBV3-1	.	TRBJ1-1	.	CASSPDEGVNTEAFF	TGTGCCAGCAGCCCAGACGAGGGGGTGAACACTGAAGCTTTCTTT
TRBV28	many	TRBJ2-5	.	CASSHRVEETQYF	TGTGCCAGCAGTCATCGAGTGGAGGAGACCCAGTACTTC
TRBV6-5	many	TRBJ2-7	TRBD1	CAARPPQGNFYEQYF	TGTGCCGCAAGGCCTCCACAGGGGAATTTTTACGAGCAGTACTTC
TRBV7-8	.	TRBJ2-7	.	CASSFGTVGSAYEQYF	TGTGCCAGCAGCTTCGGAACCGTCGGGTCGGCCTACGAGCAGTACTTC
TRBV28	many	TRBJ1-6	TRBD1	CASSSGTGEPLHF	TGTGCCAGCAGTTCGGGGACAGGGGAACCCCTCCACTTT
TRBV9	many	TRBJ2-2	TRBD1	CASSVVPQGSTGELFF	TGTGCCAGCAGCGTCGTTCCACAGGGGTCCACCGGGGAGCTGTTTTTT
TRBV10-3	many	TRBJ1-1	.	CAIKGLTGEGGALKLSF	.
TRBV10-2	many	TRBJ1-2	TRBD1	CASSLFRGRVDGYTF	TGCGCCAGCAGTTTATTCAGGGGGCGCGTTGATGGCTACACCTTC
TRBV10-3	many	TRBJ1-5	.	CASHRGLTNPQHF	TGTGCCTCCCATAGGGGCCTTACGAACCCCCAGCATTTT
TRBV7-3	many	TRBJ2-2	.	CASSYGASDPGELFF	TGTGCCAGCAGCTACGGGGCCTCGGACCCCGGGGAGCTGTTTTTT
TRBV19	many	TRBJ1-5	TRBD1	CASAGGQGDNQPQHF	TGTGCCAGTGCTGGCGGACAGGGCGATAATCAGCCCCAGCATTTT
TRBV2	many	TRBJ2-7	.	CASSEERFYEQYF	TGTGCCAGCAGTGAAGAACGGTTCTACGAGCAGTACTTC
TRBV6-2/TRBV6-3	many	TRBJ2-7	.	CASSYSTISWEQYF	TGTGCCAGCAGTTACTCGACTATCTCTTGGGAGCAGTACTTC
TRBV28	many	TRBJ2-7	.	CASSLFSTGGTYEQYF	TGTGCCAGCAGTTTGTTCTCGACAGGTGGCACCTACGAGCAGTACTTC
TRBV6-1	many	TRBJ1-3	.	CASSALTGNTIYF	TGTGCCAGCAGTGCCCTGACTGGAAACACCATATATTTT
TRBV7-3	many	TRBJ1-1	.	CASSPTPVGGFFMNTEAFF	TGTGCCAGCAGCCCAACCCCAGTAGGAGGGTTTTTCATGAACACTGAAGCTTTCTTT
TRBV29-1	many	TRBJ2-7	.	CSVEAALAQYF	TGCAGCGTTGAGGCAGCTTTGGCGCAGTACTTC
TRBV27	many	TRBJ2-5	.	CASSQYGQETQYF	TGTGCCAGCAGTCAATATGGCCAAGAGACCCAGTACTTC
TRBV11-2	many	TRBJ2-2	TRBD2	CASSLQAGGLNTGELFF	TGTGCCAGCAGCTTACAAGCGGGGGGGCTAAACACCGGGGAGCTGTTTTTT
TRBV4-3	many	TRBJ1-2	.	CASSQETEANYGYTF	TGCGCCAGCAGCCAAGAAACTGAAGCTAACTATGGCTACACCTTC
TRBV6-2/TRBV6-3	few	TRBJ2-5	.	CASSDRSETQYF	TGTGCCAGCAGCGACAGGTCGGAGACCCAGTACTTC
TRBV18	many	TRBJ2-7	.	CASSPRRGTGELAYEQYF	TGTGCCAGCTCACCACGACGGGGTACGGGGGAGTTAGCCTACGAGCAGTACTTC
TRBV10-2	many	TRBJ2-5	TRBD2	CASRRGAGEETQYF	TGCGCCAGCCGGCGGGGAGCGGGGGAAGAGACCCAGTACTTC
TRBV5-6	many	TRBJ1-1	.	CASSLASWSAEAFF	TGTGCCAGCAGCTTGGCTTCGTGGAGCGCTGAAGCTTTCTTT
TRBV12-3/TRBV12-4	.	TRBJ1-5	.	CASSFGVVAGNQPQHF	TGTGCCAGCAGTTTCGGAGTGGTGGCTGGCAATCAGCCCCAGCATTTT
TRBV6-2/TRBV6-3	.	TRBJ1-1	.	CASSYSEGNTEAFF	TGTGCCAGCAGTTACTCGGAGGGCAACACTGAAGCTTTCTTT
TRBV6-5	many	TRBJ2-7	TRBD2	CASSRGGSYEQYF	TGTGCCAGCAGCCGGGGGGGATCCTACGAGCAGTACTTC
TRBV28	many	TRBJ1-5	.	CASSLEQGPHQPQHF	TGTGCCAGCAGCCTAGAACAGGGCCCCCATCAGCCCCAGCATTTT
TRBV10-3	few	TRBJ2-5	TRBD2	CAITGGPGETQYF	TGTGCCATCACGGGAGGGCCGGGTGAGACCCAGTACTTC
TRBV7-6	.	TRBJ2-2	.	CASSSAAGELFF	TGTGCCAGCAGCTCGGCGGCCGGGGAGCTGTTTTTT
TRBV5-1	many	TRBJ2-7	.	CASSLAAGQISEQYF	TGCGCCAGCAGCTTGGCGGCGGGACAGATCTCGGAGCAGTACTTC
TRBV6-2/TRBV6-3	many	TRBJ1-5	.	CASSPSASYQPQHF	TGTGCCAGCAGCCCGTCCGCGAGTTATCAGCCCCAGCATTTT
TRBV7-3	many	TRBJ1-1	TRBD1	CASSLLSGGLTEAFF	TGTGCCAGCAGCTTATTGTCAGGGGGTCTCACTGAAGCTTTCTTT
TRBV5-4	many	TRBJ1-6	.	CASSGGRGRSPIHF	TGTGCCAGCAGCGGAGGGAGGGGCAGGAGCCCCATCCACTTT